Below are 24 T cell receptor beta chains sequenced from a single sample in a study of T cell responses to AZD1222 COVID-19 vaccine. Sequenced by immunoSEQ multiplex PCR; TCRdb stores in-frame clones only, minus some. This table holds roughly 180,000 clones, about 89% found once. Sequencing was performed on peripheral blood, taken on day 0 of AZD1222 vaccination. The receptors stem from an adult in good health.

The chain couples TRBV5-1 to TRBJ1-1; D gene uncertain. CDR1 SGHRS and CDR2 YFSETQ come from the germline V gene. The CDR3 has 14 amino acids. The V gene lost 0 bases and the J gene lost 0 bases, with 6 bases spanning the gap. CDR3: CASSLGGMNTEAFF. CDR3 bases: TGCGCCAGCAGCTTGGGTGGCATGAACACTGAAGCTTTCTTT.

This clone appeared a single time. This rearrangement joins TRBV28 to TRBJ2-1; the D is unclear. V gave up 1 base and J gave up 1 base, with 14 bases separating them. Germline V gives CDR1 MDHEN, CDR2 SYDVKM. This CDR3 is 17 amino acids long. The CDR3 sequence: CASSLFRRALSYNEQFF. The DNA of the CDR3 is TGTGCCAGCAGTTTATTTCGCCGGGCGCTTTCCTACAATGAGCAGTTCTTC.

This rearrangement joins TRBV6-5 to TRBJ1-5, with D possibly matching TRBD1 (5 bases). CDR1 is MNHEY, CDR2 SVGAGI, per germline. This CDR3 is built from 15 residues. Trimming shortened V by 2 bases and J by 6 bases, and 14 bases separated the two germline ends. The CDR3 nucleotides read TGTGCCAGCAGTTACGGGGCCGGCGGGGTTCAGCCCCAGCATTTT. Protein product: CASSYGAGGVQPQHF.

The chain employs TRBV15 and TRBJ1-3; no clear D. There are 14 residues in the CDR3. V was pared by 8 bases and J by 0 bases, with 11 bases between. Germline V gene sequence: CDR1 LNHNV, CDR2 YYDKDF (reference sequence). CDR3 nucleotide sequence: TGTGCCACCCAGTCCGAGGACTCTGGAAACACCATATATTTT. Translating it yields CATQSEDSGNTIYF.

V is TRBV5-8 and J is TRBJ2-1; 8 nucleotides line up with TRBD1. The CDR3 runs 16 residues. Germline CDR1 is SGHTS and CDR2 is YDEGEE. J lost 5 bases, V lost 5 bases, and 12 bases had no gene match. The CDR3 DNA reads as TGTGCCAGCAGTCGTATAACAGGGGGGTATGACAATGAGCAGTTCTTC. It specifies CASSRITGGYDNEQFF.

Of note for this clone: A single base separates this from a much larger clone, so it may be a read error. This sequence joins TRBV25-1 and TRBJ1-6, with 8 bases aligning to TRBD1. CDR1 and CDR2 from the germline V gene are MGHDK and SYGVNS. CDR3 length: 13 amino acids. The junction had 0 bases not matched to a gene; V was cut back by 6 bases and J by 5 bases. CDR3 coding DNA: TGTGCCAGCAGGGGACAGGATAATTCACCCCTCCACTTT. Its protein is CASRGQDNSPLHF.

The V and J genes are TRBV6-6 and TRBJ1-2, with D possibly being TRBD1 (6 bases). The CDR3 extends over 16 amino acids. In germline, CDR1 is MNHNY, CDR2 SVGAGI (reference sequence). V lost 4 bases, J lost 0 bases, and 15 bases lay in between. The chain's CDR3 is CASSSTSGEANYGYTF. CDR3 coding DNA: TGTGCCAGCAGTTCGACCTCAGGGGAAGCTAACTATGGCTACACCTTC.

This chain joins TRBV5-6 and TRBJ1-2, with a weak D call TRBD1 (5 bases). Looked up from germline, CDR1 is SGHDT and CDR2 is YYEEEE. The CDR3 spans 16 residues. V was clipped by 0 bases and J by 2 bases, with 14 bases between them. CDR3 DNA sequence: TGTGCCAGCAGCTTGGTGGGGGGTCCTGGGAACTATGGCTACACCTTC. It translates to CASSLVGGPGNYGYTF. Complete variable domain (other parts from reference TRBV5-6 and TRBJ1-2): DAGVTQSPTHLIKTRGQQVTLRCSPKSGHDTVSWYQQALGQGPQFIFQYYEEEERQRGNFPDRFSGHQFPNYSSELNVNALLLGDSALYLCASSLVGGPGNYGYTFGSGTRLTVV.

The chain is built from TRBV7-9 and TRBJ2-4; either TRBD1 or TRBD2 may supply D (5 bases each). V lost 5 bases, J lost 8 bases, and 19 bases lay in between. The germline CDR1 and CDR2 sequences are SEHNR and FQNEAQ (reference sequence). The length of the CDR3 is 15 residues. CDR3: CASSGGPPDPDIQYF. For the CDR3, the DNA is TGTGCCAGCAGCGGGGGTCCCCCAGATCCAGACATTCAGTACTTC.

The chain combines TRBV7-6 with TRBJ1-3; possibly TRBD1 for D (5 bases). CDR1 and CDR2 from the germline V gene are SGHVS and FNYEAQ. Trimming pared 0 bases from V and 4 bases from J, leaving 10 bases between. This CDR3 region has 15 residues. The CDR3 DNA reads as TGTGCCAGCAGCTTAGCGCTGGCAGGGGGAAACACCATATATTTT. Translated, it gives CASSLALAGGNTIYF.

This chain uses TRBV12-3 or TRBV12-4 with TRBJ2-1; a weak D match, TRBD2 (5 bases). V was shortened by 7 bases and J by 7 bases, with 14 bases between the two germline ends. The CDR3 is 13 amino acids. Here the CDR3 reads CASIPDPGNEQFF. The CDR3 DNA follows: TGTGCCAGCATCCCGGACCCGGGGAATGAGCAGTTCTTC.

This clone was seen a few times. The gene calls are TRBV27 and TRBJ2-1; tentative D call: TRBD2 (6 bases). Trimming removed 4 bases at V and 1 base at J, with 14 bases between. Germline V gene data show CDR1 as MNHEY and CDR2 as SMNVEV (reference sequence). This CDR3 region has 16 residues. The CDR3 DNA follows: TGTGCCAGCAGTTCATTCCTAGCGACGTCCTACAATGAGCAGTTCTTC. Its protein is CASSSFLATSYNEQFF.

The chain uses TRBV29-1 and TRBJ1-1; D uncertain. The ends were cut back, 6 bases at V and 2 bases at J, with 4 bases in the middle. The CDR3 is made up of 10 amino acids. CDR1 is SQVTM, CDR2 ANQGSEA, per germline. CDR3: CSVFNTEAFF. In DNA, the CDR3 is TGCAGCGTCTTTAACACTGAAGCTTTCTTT.

A single count supports this clone. The chain has TRBV9 and TRBJ2-1; D possibly matches TRBD1 or TRBD2 (5 bases each). Trimming left V 0 bases short and J 6 bases short, with 19 bases between. There are 17 residues in the CDR3. The germline V gene has CDR1 SGDLS and CDR2 YYNGEE. Written as DNA, the CDR3 is TGTGCCAGCAGCGTAGTGGGGGTTGGGGATTTGGGCAATGAGCAGTTCTTC. As protein: CASSVVGVGDLGNEQFF.

This chain joins TRBV28 and TRBJ1-6; 11 bases are a match to TRBD1. V was pared by 7 bases and J by 9 bases, with 8 bases of the junction left unmatched. CDR1 MDHEN and CDR2 SYDVKM come from the germline V gene. The CDR3 has 15 amino acids. The chain's CDR3 is CASNSPGTGGSPLHF. The CDR3 bases are TGTGCCAGCAACTCCCCGGGGACAGGGGGTTCACCCCTCCACTTT.

The V gene is TRBV2, the J gene TRBJ1-1, with no clear D. In germline, CDR1 is SNHLY, CDR2 FYNNEI. There are 13 residues in the CDR3. Trimming removed 4 bases from V and 4 bases from J, with 10 bases in between. The CDR3 loop is CASSVGSSTEAFF. In DNA form, the CDR3 reads TGTGCCAGCAGTGTTGGCTCGAGCACTGAAGCTTTCTTT. Full variable domain (outside the CDR3, taken from reference TRBV2 and TRBJ1-1): EPEVTQTPSHQVTQMGQEVILRCVPISNHLYFYWYRQILGQKVEFLVSFYNNEISEKSEIFDDQFSVERPDGSNFTLKIRSTKLEDSAMYFCASSVGSSTEAFFGQGTRLTVV.

V usage is TRBV12-3 or TRBV12-4 and J usage is TRBJ2-1; 8 bases line up with TRBD1. The V gene end was trimmed by 5 bases and the J gene end by 12 bases; junction bases not matched to a gene: 3. This CDR3 has 11 residues. This CDR3 reads CASSPGTGQFF. CDR3 DNA: TGTGCCAGCAGTCCCGGGACAGGGCAGTTCTTC.

This clone was seen only once. V usage is TRBV6-5 and J usage is TRBJ2-7; possible D gene TRBD1, 5 bases. CDR1 and CDR2 (germline): MNHEY, SVGAGI. The CDR3 runs to 13 residues. With 6 bases removed from V and 4 bases from J, the gap between germline ends came to 13 bases. The CDR3 DNA is TGTGCCAGCAGGACTCCAGGGTTTTACGAGCAGTACTTC. Protein sequence: CASRTPGFYEQYF.

CDR3 amino acids: CSALGLGYGYTF. The CDR3 DNA reads as TGCAGCGCCCTGGGACTAGGCTATGGCTACACCTTC. The chain employs TRBV29-1 and TRBJ1-2; a weak D match, TRBD1 (5 bases). V lost 7 bases, J lost 4 bases, and 13 bases lay in between. Germline CDR1 and CDR2: SQVTM and ANQGSEA. The CDR3 is made up of 12 amino acids.

The rearrangement joins TRBV19 to TRBJ2-6, with D perhaps matching TRBD1 (6 bases). V shed 3 bases and J shed 0 bases, with 12 bases lying between them. Germline CDR1 and CDR2: LNHDA and SQIVND (reference sequence). This CDR3 spans 17 amino acids. This CDR3 is CASSMAGVGSGANVLTF. The CDR3 DNA reads as TGTGCCAGTAGTATGGCAGGGGTGGGCTCTGGGGCCAACGTCCTGACTTTC. The full variable domain, in which reference TRBV19 and TRBJ2-6 provide the parts outside the CDR3, is DGGITQSPKYLFRKEGQNVTLSCEQNLNHDAMYWYRQDPGQGLRLIYYSQIVNDFQKGDIAEGYSVSREKKESFPLTVTSAQKNPTAFYLCASSMAGVGSGANVLTFGAGSRLTVL.

V usage is TRBV6-1 and J usage is TRBJ2-7; D call uncertain. Looked up from germline, CDR1 is MNHNS and CDR2 is SASEGT. The CDR3 consists of 12 residues. The V and J ends lost 4 bases and 0 bases respectively, with 4 bases between them. The CDR3 DNA reads as TGTGCCAGCAGTGTGGACTCCTACGAGCAGTACTTC. Its protein is CASSVDSYEQYF.

The V and J genes are TRBV24-1 and TRBJ2-2, with 7 bases identical to TRBD2. V gave up 4 bases and J gave up 3 bases; unmatched junction bases: 1. Germline assignment: CDR1 KGHDR and CDR2 SFDVKD. The CDR3 sequence is 14 residues long. The CDR3 reads CATSDGGYTGELFF. CDR3 bases: TGTGCCACCAGTGACGGGGGGTACACCGGGGAGCTGTTTTTT.

A single count supports this clone. The chain couples TRBV7-2 to TRBJ1-6, with D possibly matching TRBD1 (6 bases). This CDR3 spans 15 amino acids. CDR1 is SGHTA and CDR2 is FQGNSA in the germline V gene. V gave up 10 bases and J gave up 7 bases, with 20 bases separating them. CDR3 amino acids: CATEGGAPWNSPLHF. As DNA, the CDR3 is TGTGCCACGGAGGGGGGGGCCCCTTGGAATTCACCCCTCCACTTT.

The rearrangement links TRBV2 to TRBJ2-5, with D perhaps given as TRBD1 or TRBD2 (6 bases each). In germline, CDR1 is SNHLY, CDR2 FYNNEI. The V end was cut by 5 bases, the J end by 7 bases, with 17 bases between. This CDR3 has 14 amino acids. CDR3 sequence (DNA): TGTGCCAGCAGTCTGGGGGGCGAAACAAGGACCCAGTACTTC. Translation: CASSLGGETRTQYF.